The 27 T cell receptor beta chains below all came from one sample that was sequenced in a study of identical twins listed by TCRdb under 2016. The library was obtained by 5' RACE. Sequencing took place on an Illumina HiSeq 2000. The public sequencing data were trimmed at Q25 with fastp and processed into clonotypes with MiXCR by TCRdb, which kept only in-frame beta chains. Rows matching on CDR3 protein sequence are summarized as one entry with the most common DNA and genes. For this sample the table gives 540,000 or so distinct CDR3 sequences, of which 20% to 25% were detected only once. Around 0.48% of the sample is taken by the ten largest. This sample was shared with a second study, whose subject was yellow fever vaccine responses in identical twins.

Sequenced input: CD4+ T cells sorted from blood. These receptors all come from a woman aged 18-29 years in good health.

In its sample, this clonotype was seen a few times. V usage is TRBV4-2 and J usage is TRBJ1-2; D ambiguous. The CDR3 loop spans 15 amino acids. The germline V and J ends were trimmed by 4 bases and 0 bases, with 12 bases remaining between them. Looked up from germline, CDR1 is LGHNA and CDR2 is YNFKEQ. CDR3 DNA: TGTGCCAGCAGCCGGCAGACCGATGCTAACTATGGCTACACCTTC. It codes for CASSRQTDANYGYTF.

This clonotype came up a few times. The CDR3 loop reads CASSSGTRAYEQYF. CDR3 nucleotides: TGTGCCAGCAGTTCCGGGACCAGAGCCTACGAGCAGTACTTC. This chain connects TRBV27 to TRBJ2-7; D tentatively reads TRBD1 or TRBD2 (5 bases each). Germline CDR1 is MNHEY and CDR2 is SMNVEV (reference sequence). The V end was cut by 4 bases, the J end by 2 bases, with 12 bases between. CDR3 size: 14 residues.

The table lists this clonotype with many counts. V and J are TRBV12-3 or TRBV12-4 and TRBJ2-1; 14 bases map to TRBD2. With V trimmed by 5 bases and J by 4 bases, 1 base remained unmatched. The CDR3 runs 15 residues. CDR3 bases: TGTGCCAGCAGTAGGACTAGCGGGGGGTACAATGAGCAGTTCTTC. Translation: CASSRTSGGYNEQFF.

Concerning this clonotype: A much more abundant neighbour one base away suggests this may be a read error. The rearrangement uses TRBV24-1 and TRBJ2-1; D ambiguous. CDR3 length: 11 residues. Germline CDR1 is KGHDR and CDR2 is SFDVKD. V gave up 4 bases and J gave up 4 bases, with 1 base separating them. Here the CDR3 reads CATSEYNEQFF. CDR3 coding DNA: TGTGCCACCAGTGAATACAATGAGCAGTTCTTC.

The chain's CDR3 is CAISGGGWQFF. Here the CDR3 DNA reads TGTGCCATCAGTGGTGGCGGTTGGCAGTTCTTC. V gene TRBV10-3 combines with J gene TRBJ2-1; no clear D. Germline V CDR1 and CDR2: ENHRY, SYGVKD. The CDR3 spans 11 residues. Trimming shortened V by 4 bases and J by 12 bases, and 10 bases separated the two germline ends.

This clonotype was observed a few times. J is TRBJ2-3 and V is TRBV10-3, with unresolved D. The CDR3 totals 12 residues. The V and J ends lost 4 bases and 5 bases respectively, with 7 bases between them. Germline V gene data show CDR1 as ENHRY and CDR2 as SYGVKD. The chain's CDR3 is CAISAKKDTQYF. Written as DNA, the CDR3 is TGTGCCATCAGTGCAAAGAAAGATACGCAGTATTTT.

V gene TRBV12-3 or TRBV12-4 combines with J gene TRBJ1-2, with D uncertain. V lost 2 bases and J 8 bases, leaving 12 bases between the germline ends. The CDR3 extends over 13 amino acids. CDR3 nucleotide sequence: TGTGCCAGCAGTTTAAGGGTAGGCTTAGGCTACACCTTC. This codes for CASSLRVGLGYTF.

V usage is TRBV27 and J usage is TRBJ2-7, with 7 nucleotides matching TRBD2. J gave up 1 base and V 5 bases, and 8 bases lay outside the gene matches. Germline V gene lookup returns CDR1 MNHEY and CDR2 SMNVEV (reference sequence). The CDR3 contains 15 residues. This chain's CDR3 is CASSRGGAGSYEQYF. The DNA for the CDR3 is TGTGCCAGCAGTAGGGGAGGAGCGGGATCCTACGAGCAGTACTTC.

This clonotype showed up just a few times. The chain combines TRBV5-6 with TRBJ2-1, with 10 bases fitting TRBD2. The junction had 4 bases not matched to a gene; V was cut back by 2 bases and J by 2 bases. The germline V gene encodes CDR1 SGHDT and CDR2 YYEEEE. The CDR3 spans 16 residues. The CDR3 is CASSFLGLAAYNEQFF. CDR3 bases: TGTGCCAGCAGCTTCTTAGGACTAGCGGCCTACAATGAGCAGTTCTTC.

With regard to this clonotype: Since no conserved phenylalanine or tryptophan closes the CDR3, a read error is the likely cause. The rearrangement joins TRBV12-3 or TRBV12-4 to TRBJ2-1, with unresolved D. CDR3 length: 10 residues. Trimming shortened V by 6 bases and J by 9 bases, and 6 bases separated the two germline ends. CDR3 loop: CASSTFEQFL. The CDR3 nucleotides read TGTGCCAGCAGCACCTTTGAGCAGTTCCTC.

A few counts support this clonotype. This sequence joins TRBV7-2 and TRBJ2-7; 7 bases match TRBD2. The germline CDR1 and CDR2 sequences are SGHTA and FQGNSA. The CDR3 has 15 amino acids. With 3 bases clipped from V and 3 bases from J, the junction kept 8 bases outside the gene matches. The CDR3 region has the DNA TGTGCCAGCAGCTTTAGAGCTAGCGGAAACTACGAGCAGTACTTC. This codes for CASSFRASGNYEQYF.

V gene TRBV2 combines with J gene TRBJ2-1, with D maybe TRBD2 (5 bases). This CDR3 spans 11 amino acids. Trimming pared 8 bases from V and 9 bases from J, leaving 11 bases between. In germline, CDR1 is SNHLY, CDR2 FYNNEI. The CDR3 coding sequence is TGTGCCAGCGGAAAAACTAGTGAGCAGTTCTTC. As protein: CASGKTSEQFF.

The chain recombines TRBV28 with TRBJ2-5; D is perhaps TRBD2 (5 bases). The CDR3 has 14 residues. Trimming took 7 bases from V and 2 from J, leaving 14 bases between them. Germline values: CDR1 MDHEN, CDR2 SYDVKM. Here the CDR3 DNA reads TGTGCCAGCAAGCTCGCGGGTAAACAAGAGACCCAGTACTTC. Its protein is CASKLAGKQETQYF. Complete variable domain (other parts from reference TRBV28 and TRBJ2-5): DVKVTQSSRYLVKRTGEKVFLECVQDMDHENMFWYRQDPGLGLRLIYFSYDVKMKEKGDIPEGYSVSREKKERFSLILESASTNQTSMYLCASKLAGKQETQYFGPGTRLLVL.

The chain joins TRBV20-1 to TRBJ2-3; TRBD2 matches 12 bases. Germline CDR1 reads DFQATT; CDR2 reads SNEGSKA (reference sequence). The CDR3 is 15 amino acids. V was pared by 4 bases and J by 2 bases, with 4 bases of the junction left unmatched. CDR3 loop: CSATSGRDSTDTQYF. CDR3 in DNA: TGCAGTGCTACTAGCGGGAGGGATTCCACAGATACGCAGTATTTT.

This clonotype has only a few counts. This chain joins TRBV20-1 and TRBJ2-1; TRBD1 might be the D (6 bases). The germline V and J ends were trimmed by 2 bases and 0 bases, with 8 bases remaining between them. CDR3 length: 14 residues. Germline values: CDR1 DFQATT, CDR2 SNEGSKA (reference sequence). The CDR3 is CSARQGSSYNEQFF. The CDR3, as DNA: TGCAGTGCTAGACAGGGGAGCTCCTACAATGAGCAGTTCTTC.

This clonotype was seen more than once but under ten times. The gene calls are TRBV12-3 or TRBV12-4 and TRBJ2-1, with 8 bases that match TRBD2. Trimming removed 7 bases from V and 8 bases from J; junction bases left unmatched: 10. There are 14 residues in the CDR3. Here the CDR3 DNA reads TGTGCCAGCACTCCGGGGGGGCCCGGCTATGAGCAGTTCTTC. Amino acids: CASTPGGPGYEQFF.

This clonotype turned up a few times. The chain links TRBV4-2 to TRBJ2-1, with D maybe TRBD2 (6 bases). Trimming removed 3 bases at V and 2 bases at J, with 17 bases between. Germline V gives CDR1 LGHNA, CDR2 YNFKEQ. The length of the CDR3 is 17 residues. In DNA form, the CDR3 reads TGTGCCAGCAGCCAGCTAGGCTCGGGGGACCCCTACAATGAGCAGTTCTTC. Translating gives CASSQLGSGDPYNEQFF.

This clonotype has more than one count but fewer than ten. The chain is built from TRBV20-1 and TRBJ1-2; 9 bases are a match to TRBD1. Germline V gene lookup returns CDR1 DFQATT and CDR2 SNEGSKA (reference sequence). With 3 bases clipped from V and 7 bases from J, the junction kept 12 bases outside the gene matches. The CDR3 is made up of 15 amino acids. CDR3 sequence: CSARTGGEIRSGYTF. For the CDR3, the DNA is TGCAGTGCTAGGACAGGGGGTGAAATCCGGAGTGGCTACACCTTC.

This clonotype was seen a few times. The rearrangement links TRBV7-9 to TRBJ2-7; no definite D call. This CDR3 is 12 amino acids long. V lost 8 bases to trimming and J lost 2 bases, with 10 bases between them. Germline V gene sequence: CDR1 SEHNR, CDR2 FQNEAQ (reference sequence). This CDR3 reads CASSTGTYEQYF. The CDR3 bases are TGTGCCAGCTCGACTGGTACCTACGAGCAGTACTTC. Full variable domain (rest looked up from reference TRBV7-9 and TRBJ2-7): DTGVSQNPRHKITKRGQNVTFRCDPISEHNRLYWYRQTLGQGPEFLTYFQNEAQLEKSRLLSDRFSAERPKGSFSTLEIQRTEQGDSAMYLCASSTGTYEQYFGPGTRLTVT.

The chain links TRBV28 to TRBJ2-6; TRBD1 matches 9 bases. V dropped 6 bases and J dropped 0; count of bases not matched to a gene: 6. This CDR3 contains 17 residues. Germline V gene sequence: CDR1 MDHEN, CDR2 SYDVKM. Here the CDR3 reads CASSQDRGTSGANVLTF. The CDR3 bases are TGTGCCAGCAGCCAGGACAGGGGTACCTCTGGGGCCAACGTCCTGACTTTC.

This clonotype was found a few times. This chain joins TRBV6-5 and TRBJ2-7; 11 bases agree with TRBD2. CDR1 is MNHEY and CDR2 is SVGAGI in the germline V gene. The CDR3 has 15 amino acids. Losses at the gene ends were 2 bases for V and 4 bases for J; bases not matched to a gene: 4. CDR3: CASSYGGTSGYEQYF. CDR3 DNA: TGTGCCAGCAGTTACGGAGGGACTAGCGGATACGAGCAGTACTTC.

This rearrangement joins TRBV10-2 to TRBJ1-5, with no clear D. The CDR3 is 15 amino acids. The V gene's germline CDR1 is WSHSY and CDR2 SAAADI. The germline V and J ends were trimmed by 0 bases and 4 bases, with 10 bases remaining between them. The CDR3 protein is CASSESSFRNQPQHF. The CDR3 DNA sequence: TGCGCCAGCAGTGAGTCCAGTTTTCGGAATCAGCCCCAGCATTTT.

This clonotype occurred a few times. CDR3 nucleotides: TGTGCCAGCAGTTACAGGGGCGAGATCATCAACAATGAGCAGTTCTTC. Protein product: CASSYRGEIINNEQFF. The chain uses TRBV6-5 and TRBJ2-1, with a tentative D call TRBD1 (5 bases). The germline CDR1 and CDR2 sequences are MNHEY and SVGAGI. The CDR3 is made up of 16 amino acids. Trimming cost V 2 bases and J 5 bases, with 16 bases left between them.

The chain joins TRBV11-2 to TRBJ2-1; D uncertain. CDR3 length: 18 residues. CDR1 and CDR2 (germline): SGHAT, FQNNGV. Trimming left V 1 base short and J 9 bases short, with 25 bases between. Written as DNA, the CDR3 is TGTGCCAGCAGCTTAGTCCTAGTTTGGTCGGTCGGCTTCGCTGAGCAGTTCTTC. Protein sequence: CASSLVLVWSVGFAEQFF.

This rearrangement joins TRBV6-1 to TRBJ2-3; 9 bases line up with TRBD2. In germline, CDR1 is MNHNS, CDR2 SASEGT. The CDR3 is 15 residues long. The ends lost 7 bases at V and 1 base at J; junction bases unmatched: 6. Written as DNA, the CDR3 is TGTGCCAGCACCCTAAGACTAGCGGGCACAGATACGCAGTATTTT. It yields the protein CASTLRLAGTDTQYF.

This clonotype was seen a few times. The genes are TRBV4-1 and TRBJ2-2, with D uncertain. Germline assignment: CDR1 MGHRA and CDR2 YSYEKL. V lost 1 base and J 0 bases, leaving 3 bases between the germline ends. This CDR3 has 14 residues. CDR3 DNA sequence: TGCGCCAGCAGCCAAGTCCCGAACACCGGGGAGCTGTTTTTT. Its translation: CASSQVPNTGELFF.

The V and J genes are TRBV2 and TRBJ1-2, with D perhaps matching TRBD1 (6 bases). The CDR3 loop spans 15 amino acids. Germline V gene data show CDR1 as SNHLY and CDR2 as FYNNEI. Trimming left V 0 bases short and J 2 bases short, with 10 bases between. The CDR3 DNA sequence: TGTGCCAGCAGTGAAGCCGACAGGCGGAACTATGGCTACACCTTC. It encodes CASSEADRRNYGYTF. The variable domain in full, with the rest retrieved from reference TRBV2 and TRBJ1-2, is EPEVTQTPSHQVTQMGQEVILRCVPISNHLYFYWYRQILGQKVEFLVSFYNNEISEKSEIFDDQFSVERPDGSNFTLKIRSTKLEDSAMYFCASSEADRRNYGYTFGSGTRLTVV.